This TCR beta chain stems from a study of regulatory T cells in long-lasting Graves disease. Arm-PCR of CDR3 regions and iRepertoire HTBI primers were the basis on which TCR beta libraries were built. TCRdb passed the multiplex PCR reads through MiXCR, listing each CDR3 protein once. Among about 360,000 distinct CDR3 sequences listed, under 20% were seen once. The germline V and J ends were trimmed by 6 bases and 4 bases, with 15 bases remaining between them. Germline loops: CDR1 MNHEY, CDR2 SMNVEV (reference sequence). The CDR3 is 14 amino acids. This clonotype was recorded a few times. The time point here: newly diagnosed GD, antithyroid drugs for less than 3 months. The authors made the TCR library using RNA they extracted from PBMCs. These data were also filed under a second study, of T cells in Graves' hyperthyroidism and ophthalmopathy.

The sample in question was peripheral blood mononuclear cells (PBMCs), obtained at new diagnosis, from a patient treated with antithyroid drugs. The chain links TRBV27 to TRBJ1-2; D call uncertain. The clonotype comes from a woman aged 18-29 years with Graves disease. CDR3 DNA sequence: TGTGCCAGCAGCCTAGAACCAACAGTCTATGGCTACACCTTC. Its protein product is CASSLEPTVYGYTF.